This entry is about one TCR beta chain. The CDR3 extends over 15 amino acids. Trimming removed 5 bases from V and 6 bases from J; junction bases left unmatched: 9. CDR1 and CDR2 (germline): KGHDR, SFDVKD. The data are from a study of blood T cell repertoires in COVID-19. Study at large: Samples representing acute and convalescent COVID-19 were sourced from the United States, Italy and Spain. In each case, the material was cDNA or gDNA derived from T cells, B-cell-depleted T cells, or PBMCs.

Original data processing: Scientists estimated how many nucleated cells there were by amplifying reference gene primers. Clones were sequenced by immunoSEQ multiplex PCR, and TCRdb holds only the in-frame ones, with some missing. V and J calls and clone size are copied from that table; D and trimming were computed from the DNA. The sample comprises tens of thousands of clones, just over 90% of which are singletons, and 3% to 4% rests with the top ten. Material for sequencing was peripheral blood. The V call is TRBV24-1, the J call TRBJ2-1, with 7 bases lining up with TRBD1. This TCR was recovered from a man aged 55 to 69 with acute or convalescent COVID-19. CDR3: CATSGVRSGGNEQFF. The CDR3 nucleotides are TGTGCCACCAGTGGGGTTAGGTCAGGGGGCAATGAGCAGTTCTTC.